Each of the 12 T cell receptor beta chains below was sequenced from the same sample in a study of T cell changes during pregnancy in multiple sclerosis. TCRdb's table, derived via immunoSEQ multiplex PCR, lists solely in-frame clones and lacks some. There are about 45,000 clones in the sample; roughly 89% occur only once, and approximately 0.5% lies in the top ten. Sequencing was performed on CD4+ T cells from peripheral blood mononuclear cells, taken in the first trimester of pregnancy. The source is a female donor with multiple sclerosis, enrolled in a pregnancy study.

V usage is TRBV7-6 and J usage is TRBJ1-1; D gene uncertain. CDR1 and CDR2 from the germline V gene are SGHVS and FNYEAQ. The CDR3 has 14 amino acids. Deletions cut 1 base from V and 1 base from J, with 7 bases between. The chain's CDR3 is CASSLVGKNTEAFF. DNA for the CDR3: TGTGCCAGCAGCTTAGTGGGCAAGAACACTGAAGCTTTCTTT.

J is TRBJ2-7 and V is TRBV19; 13 positions match TRBD2. The CDR3 has 16 residues. V trimming: 5 bases; J trimming: 2 bases; junction bases outside the gene matches: 6. Germline CDR1 is LNHDA and CDR2 is SQIVND (reference sequence). CDR3 DNA: TGTGCCAGTAGTCCTCGGACTAGCGGGAGAACCTACGAGCAGTACTTC. It translates to CASSPRTSGRTYEQYF.

J is TRBJ2-1 and V is TRBV5-1; 12 bases agree with TRBD1. The CDR3 is 14 residues long. The germline gives CDR1 SGHRS, CDR2 YFSETQ. Trimming removed 4 bases from V and 7 bases from J; junction bases left unmatched: 3. This CDR3 reads CASSPGQGANEQFF. CDR3 nucleotides: TGCGCCAGCAGCCCGGGACAGGGGGCGAATGAGCAGTTCTTC.

V usage is TRBV21-1 and J usage is TRBJ1-1; the table's D call, TRBD1, was not checked against the DNA. TRBV21-1 is assigned pseudogene status. CDR3 size: 14 residues. CDR3 sequence (DNA): TGTGCCAGCATCACCTATCGACAGTCCATTGAAGCTTTCTTT. Residues: CASITYRQSIEAFF.

This clone was found once. This chain joins TRBV18 and TRBJ2-2; no definite D call. CDR3 size: 15 residues. Trimming shortened V by 2 bases and J by 4 bases, and 11 bases separated the two germline ends. Germline loops: CDR1 KGHSH, CDR2 LQKENI. CDR3 in DNA: TGTGCCAGCTCACCAGTAGACTGGGTCACCGGGGAGCTGTTTTTT. Translation gives CASSPVDWVTGELFF.

DNA for the CDR3: TGTGCCAGCAGTGGGGACAGGGAGTATGGCTACACCTTC. This encodes CASSGDREYGYTF. The chain employs TRBV2 and TRBJ1-2, with TRBD1 identical over 9 bases. CDR1 SNHLY and CDR2 FYNNEI come from the germline V gene. V was clipped by 4 bases and J by 5 bases; unmatched bases: 2. The CDR3 sequence is 13 residues long.

In nucleotides, the CDR3 is TGTGCCAGCAGCCCTGAACCGGCTAACTATGGCTACACCTTC. Protein: CASSPEPANYGYTF. V is TRBV5-4 and J is TRBJ1-2, with D hard to call. The CDR3 contains 14 residues. Between the trimmed V and J ends, which lost 4 bases and 0 bases, there was a span of 10 bases. CDR1 SGHNT and CDR2 YYREEE come from the germline V gene (reference sequence).

The chain couples TRBV9 to TRBJ2-2; 9 bases agree with TRBD1. V gave up 0 bases and J gave up 8 bases; unmatched junction bases: 17. This CDR3 spans 19 amino acids. Germline CDR1 is SGDLS and CDR2 is YYNGEE. The CDR3 DNA reads TGTGCCAGCAGCGTAGCTGACGGGTCCGGGACAGGGACCTTGGGGGAGCTGTTTTTT. This translates into CASSVADGSGTGTLGELFF.

The chain has TRBV5-6 and TRBJ1-3; 8 bases match TRBD1. V shed 1 base and J 2 bases; nucleotides not matched to a gene: 5. The germline V gene encodes CDR1 SGHDT and CDR2 YYEEEE. The length of the CDR3 is 16 residues. Written as DNA, the CDR3 is TGTGCCAGCAGCTTGAGGGACAGGATTACTGGAAACACCATATATTTT. Translating it yields CASSLRDRITGNTIYF.

The rearrangement joins TRBV18 to TRBJ2-5; tentatively, D is TRBD2 (5 bases). The germline CDR1 and CDR2 sequences are KGHSH and LQKENI. This CDR3 has 14 residues. With 2 bases removed from V and 5 bases from J, the gap between germline ends came to 12 bases. The CDR3 bases are TGTGCCAGCTCACCATTCGGGGTCGGGGAGACCCAGTACTTC. Translation: CASSPFGVGETQYF.

This chain joins TRBV4-1 and TRBJ1-4; D gene unclear. Germline CDR1 is MGHRA and CDR2 is YSYEKL. V was shortened by 0 bases and J by 7 bases, with 18 bases between the two germline ends. CDR3 length: 17 residues. CDR3 bases: TGCGCCAGCAGCCAAGAGGGCCCAGCCGTCTTCATTGAAAAACTGTTTTTT. Protein product: CASSQEGPAVFIEKLFF.

The rearrangement joins TRBV12-5 to TRBJ2-3; 15 bases are a match to TRBD2. After removal of 2 bases from V and 8 bases from J, the junction contained 23 bases not matched to a gene. The V gene's germline CDR1 is LGHNT and CDR2 FRNRAP. This CDR3 has 22 residues. The CDR3, as DNA: TGTGCTAGTGGTTTGCTCCTGTCCGGGACTAGCGGGAGGTTTGGTCCCCCGCCTACGCAGTATTTT. It translates to CASGLLLSGTSGRFGPPPTQYF.